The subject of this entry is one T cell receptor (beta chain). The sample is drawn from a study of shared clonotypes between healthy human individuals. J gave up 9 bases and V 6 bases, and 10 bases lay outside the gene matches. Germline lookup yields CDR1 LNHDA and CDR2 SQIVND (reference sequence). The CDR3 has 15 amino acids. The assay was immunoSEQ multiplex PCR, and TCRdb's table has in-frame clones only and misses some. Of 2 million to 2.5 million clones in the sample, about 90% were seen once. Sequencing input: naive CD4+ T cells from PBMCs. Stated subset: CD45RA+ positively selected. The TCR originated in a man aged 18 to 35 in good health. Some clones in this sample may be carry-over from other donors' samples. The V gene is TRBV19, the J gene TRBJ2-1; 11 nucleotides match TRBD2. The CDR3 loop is CASRRLAGRVGEQFF. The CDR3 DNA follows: TGTGCCAGTAGGAGACTAGCGGGACGCGTCGGTGAGCAGTTCTTC.